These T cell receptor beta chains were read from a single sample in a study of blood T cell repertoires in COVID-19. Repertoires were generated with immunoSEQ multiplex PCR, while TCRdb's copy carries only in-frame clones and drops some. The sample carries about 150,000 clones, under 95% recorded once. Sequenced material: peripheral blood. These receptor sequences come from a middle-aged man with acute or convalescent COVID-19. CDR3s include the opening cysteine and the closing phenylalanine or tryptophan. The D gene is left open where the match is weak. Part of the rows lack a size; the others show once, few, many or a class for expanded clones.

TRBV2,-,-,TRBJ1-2,CASSPQGHYGYTF,TGTGCCAGCAGTCCCCAGGGTCACTATGGCTACACCTTC
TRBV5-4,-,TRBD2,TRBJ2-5,CASSPGRTSGGGETQYF,TGTGCCAGCAGCCCGGGTAGGACTAGCGGGGGTGGAGAGACCCAGTACTTC
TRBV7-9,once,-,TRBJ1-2,CASSLGTNYGYTF,TGTGCCAGCAGCTTAGGGACAAACTATGGCTACACCTTC
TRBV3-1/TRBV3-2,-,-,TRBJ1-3,CASSPSETSGNTIYF,TGTGCCAGCAGCCCCAGTGAAACCTCTGGAAACACCATATATTTT
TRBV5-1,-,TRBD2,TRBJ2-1,CASSSGGNEQFF,TGCGCCAGCAGCTCCGGGGGGAATGAGCAGTTCTTC
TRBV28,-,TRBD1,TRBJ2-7,CASSSRTGTVEQYF,TGTGCCAGCAGTTCTCGAACAGGGACAGTCGAGCAGTACTTC
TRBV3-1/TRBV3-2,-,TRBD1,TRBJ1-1,CASSQEQGASTEAFF,TGTGCCAGCAGCCAAGAACAGGGGGCGTCCACTGAAGCTTTCTTT
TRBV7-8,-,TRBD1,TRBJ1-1,CASSLVIGTGGVGAFF,TGTGCCAGCAGCTTAGTAATCGGGACAGGGGGCGTTGGAGCTTTCTTT
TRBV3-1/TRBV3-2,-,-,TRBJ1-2,CASSQHRDANYGYTF,TGTGCCAGCAGCCAACATCGGGATGCTAACTATGGCTACACCTTC
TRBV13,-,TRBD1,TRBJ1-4,CASSHRQGGEKLFF,TGTGCCAGCAGCCACAGACAGGGAGGCGAAAAACTGTTTTTT
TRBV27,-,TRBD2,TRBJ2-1,CASSSGTSGTEQFF,TGTGCCAGCAGTTCCGGGACTAGCGGGACTGAGCAGTTCTTC
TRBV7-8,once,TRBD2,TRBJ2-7,CASPRWEEREGLGEQYF,TGTGCCAGCCCAAGATGGGAGGAGCGGGAGGGCCTGGGGGAGCAGTACTTC